The rows below give T cell receptor beta chains drawn from one sample of a study of T cells in localized non-small cell lung cancer. Sequencing used immunoSEQ multiplex PCR; TCRdb keeps in-frame clones, though not all of them. The top ten hold over 15% of the sample, which has more than 45,000 clones, 80% to 90% seen once. Sequencing was performed on peripheral blood, taken before any cancer treatment. The receptors shown here come from a male donor at least 60 years old with stage III squamous cell lung carcinoma. The CDR3 runs from the conserved cysteine through the conserved F or W. Each record gives: clone size, V gene, J gene, D gene, CDR3 protein, CDR3 DNA. A D gene is named only where the DNA matches it firmly. Clone size, where shown, is once, few, many, or a class for clones that have expanded.

NA	TRBV9	TRBJ1-3	NA	CASSATGIAGNTIYF	TGTGCCAGCAGCGCCACAGGGATAGCTGGAAACACCATATATTTT
NA	TRBV30	TRBJ2-1	NA	CAWMLGRSYNEQFF	TGTGCCTGGATGTTGGGTAGATCCTACAATGAGCAGTTCTTC
once	TRBV18	TRBJ2-7	NA	CASSPPSTRGEQYF	TGTGCCAGCTCACCACCGTCTACTAGAGGGGAGCAGTACTTC
NA	TRBV28	TRBJ2-1	TRBD1	CATTLTGTGVNNEQFF	TGTGCCACTACATTAACCGGGACAGGGGTAAACAATGAGCAGTTCTTC
NA	TRBV5-6	TRBJ2-1	TRBD2	CASSAMSGLAGGEQFF	TGTGCCAGCAGCGCCATGTCGGGACTAGCGGGGGGTGAGCAGTTCTTC
NA	TRBV14	TRBJ2-4	TRBD1	CASSHDRVHIQYF	TGTGCCAGCAGCCATGACAGGGTTCACATTCAGTACTTC
NA	TRBV5-1	TRBJ2-3	NA	CASSLQGDTQYF	TGCGCCAGCAGCTTACAGGGAGATACGCAGTATTTT
NA	TRBV11-2	TRBJ2-7	NA	CASSHVSSYEQYF	TGTGCCAGCAGCCACGTTAGCTCCTACGAGCAGTACTTC
NA	TRBV19	TRBJ2-7	NA	CASRGEPGRGPDEQYF	TGTGCCAGTAGGGGCGAGCCGGGACGCGGGCCAGACGAGCAGTACTTC
once	TRBV5-4	TRBJ1-5	NA	CASSSGNQPQHF	TGTGCCAGCAGCTCGGGCAATCAGCCCCAGCATTTT
NA	TRBV28	TRBJ1-6	TRBD1	CASSAWTGRTRSPLHF	TGTGCCAGCAGTGCATGGACAGGGCGGACGCGGTCACCCCTCCACTTT
NA	TRBV5-6	TRBJ1-3	TRBD1	CASSLGTGTVGNTIYF	TGTGCCAGCAGCTTGGGAACCGGGACAGTAGGAAACACCATATATTTT
NA	TRBV2	TRBJ2-3	TRBD2	CASSEAGVSTDTQYF	TGTGCCAGCAGCGAAGCGGGGGTCAGCACAGATACGCAGTATTTT
few	TRBV20-1	TRBJ1-1	NA	CSASGDAEAFF	TGCAGTGCTAGTGGGGATGCTGAAGCTTTCTTT
once	TRBV19	TRBJ2-3	TRBD2	CASSTPFGGAADTQYF	TGTGCCAGTAGTACCCCTTTCGGGGGGGCCGCAGATACGCAGTATTTT
NA	TRBV6-5	TRBJ1-4	NA	CASRGRDEKLFF	TGTGCCAGCAGGGGGAGGGATGAAAAACTGTTTTTT
NA	TRBV9	TRBJ2-3	NA	CASSVTQRAFTDTQYF	TGTGCCAGCAGCGTAACCCAGCGGGCCTTCACAGATACGCAGTATTTT
NA	TRBV27	TRBJ2-5	TRBD2	CASSSGRAGETQYF	TGTGCCAGCAGTAGCGGGAGGGCCGGGGAGACCCAGTACTTC
NA	TRBV6-5	TRBJ2-7	NA	CASRSGVYEQYF	TGTGCCAGCAGGTCAGGGGTATACGAGCAGTACTTC
medium-sized	TRBV5-1	TRBJ2-7	TRBD2	CASSPGGTTHVEQYF	TGCGCCAGCAGCCCCGGGGGGACGACACATGTCGAGCAGTACTTC
NA	TRBV7-2	TRBJ2-7	NA	CASSFEGLGLYEQYF	TGTGCCAGCAGCTTCGAGGGTCTGGGCCTCTACGAGCAGTACTTC
NA	TRBV6-6	TRBJ1-5	NA	CASKPRGDQPQHF	TGTGCCAGCAAGCCTAGGGGGGATCAGCCCCAGCATTTT
NA	TRBV27	TRBJ2-5	NA	CASRGLANQETQYF	TGTGCCAGCAGGGGACTTGCAAACCAAGAGACCCAGTACTTC
large	TRBV2	TRBJ2-5	TRBD2	CASSGLAAQETQYF	TGTGCCAGCAGCGGACTAGCGGCCCAAGAGACCCAGTACTTC
few	TRBV27	TRBJ2-7	TRBD2	CASSSRGEIDEQYF	TGTGCCAGCAGTTCCCGGGGGGAGATCGACGAGCAGTACTTC
once	TRBV5-1	TRBJ1-4	NA	CASSLGGATNEKLFF	TGCGCCAGCAGCTTAGGTGGCGCAACTAATGAAAAACTGTTTTTT
NA	TRBV5-1	TRBJ2-2	NA	CASSVGLETGELFF	TGCGCCAGCAGCGTAGGGCTGGAAACCGGGGAGCTGTTTTTT
NA	TRBV5-4	TRBJ2-1	TRBD2	CASSLGSPGLAGDEQFF	TGTGCCAGCAGCTTGGGTTCACCGGGACTAGCGGGAGATGAGCAGTTCTTC
NA	TRBV28	TRBJ1-2	TRBD1	CASRRPGTGGGGYTF	TGTGCCAGCAGGCGCCCCGGGACAGGGGGCGGTGGCTACACCTTC
once	TRBV19	TRBJ2-1	NA	CASSRQVNEQFF	TGTGCCAGTAGCAGACAGGTCAATGAGCAGTTCTTC
NA	TRBV7-7	TRBJ1-4	NA	CASSLQGTNEKLFF	TGTGCCAGCAGCTTACAGGGGACTAATGAAAAACTGTTTTTT
NA	TRBV6-4	TRBJ2-1	TRBD2	CASSDSPLAGAYNEQFF	TGTGCCAGCAGTGACTCCCCCTTAGCGGGAGCCTACAATGAGCAGTTCTTC
NA	TRBV29-1	TRBJ1-1	NA	CSVGVGGLDTEAFF	TGCAGCGTTGGAGTTGGGGGGCTAGACACTGAAGCTTTCTTT
NA	TRBV28	TRBJ2-7	NA	CASKGSATLDYEQYF	TGTGCCAGCAAAGGCTCGGCCACCCTAGACTACGAGCAGTACTTC
NA	TRBV18	TRBJ2-3	TRBD1	CASSPPRGLDTQYF	TGTGCCAGCTCACCCCCCAGGGGGCTAGATACGCAGTATTTT
once	TRBV29-1	TRBJ1-2	NA	CSVMGGDGYTF	TGCAGCGTTATGGGAGGCGATGGCTACACCTTC
NA	TRBV4-1	TRBJ1-3	NA	CASSQDPPGGNTIYF	TGCGCCAGCAGCCAAGACCCACCGGGTGGAAACACCATATATTTT
NA	TRBV6-4	TRBJ1-1	NA	CASSLIGAFF	TGTGCCAGCAGCTTGATAGGAGCTTTCTTT
NA	TRBV7-9	TRBJ1-1	NA	CASSLVQDTEAFF	TGTGCCAGCAGCTTAGTTCAGGACACTGAAGCTTTCTTT
NA	TRBV5-5	TRBJ1-2	NA	CASSLAQGDGYTF	TGTGCCAGCAGCTTGGCCCAGGGAGATGGCTACACCTTC
NA	TRBV16	TRBJ1-5	NA	CASSQDGSNQPQHF	TGTGCCAGCAGCCAGGACGGTAGCAATCAGCCCCAGCATTTT
NA	TRBV29-1	TRBJ1-5	TRBD1	CSVAGQDNQPQHF	TGCAGCGTTGCGGGACAGGACAATCAGCCCCAGCATTTT